This is a list of T cell receptor beta chains from one sample in a study of regulatory T cells in long-lasting Graves disease. Using its own MiXCR run on the multiplex PCR reads, TCRdb lists one record per CDR3 protein. The sample contains about 540,000 distinct CDR3 sequences, about 13% of which appear only once. These data also featured in a second study, about T cells in Graves' hyperthyroidism and ophthalmopathy.

Here the sequenced sample was peripheral blood mononuclear cells (PBMCs), taken at new diagnosis, from a patient treated with antithyroid drugs. The origin of the receptors is a man younger than 40 with Graves disease. Each CDR3 is given with its conserved first and last residue. The D gene is left open where the match is weak. Size is omitted from some rows. Given values are once, few, many or a class for expanded clones.

CAWRVPGGPSYEQYF	TGTGCCTGGAGGGTCCCGGGAGGGCCCTCCTACGAGCAGTACTTC	TRBV30	TRBJ2-7	TRBD2	many
CATSDFRASVLGEQFF	TGTGCCACCAGTGATTTTAGGGCTAGCGTCCTGGGGGAGCAGTTCTTC	TRBV24-1	TRBJ2-1	.	many
CASSLTSGSTGELFF	TGTGCCAGCAGTCTTACTAGCGGGAGTACCGGGGAGCTGTTTTTT	TRBV9	TRBJ2-2	TRBD2	many
CASNHNHPEQFF	TGTGCCAGCAACCATAACCATCCTGAGCAGTTCTTC	TRBV2	TRBJ2-1	.	many
CASSLLQMDEQFF	TGTGCCAGCAGCTTACTACAGATGGATGAGCAGTTCTTC	TRBV7-9	TRBJ2-1	.	many
CASSLGSHPDTQYF	TGCGCCAGCAGCCTGGGGTCCCATCCGGATACGCAGTATTTT	TRBV5-1	TRBJ2-3	.	many
CASSFGQRHSPLHF	TGTGCCAGCAGTTTCGGTCAGCGGCATTCACCCCTCCACTTT	TRBV27	TRBJ1-6	.	many
CSVELGGSRFYYNEQFF	TGCAGCGTTGAGTTAGGCGGGAGCCGTTTTTACTACAATGAGCAGTTCTTC	TRBV29-1	TRBJ2-1	TRBD2	many
CASIQGLRGEAFF	TGTGCGAGCATCCAAGGCCTACGAGGGGAAGCTTTCTTT	TRBV6-1	TRBJ1-1	.	many
CSAGPTYNEQFF	TGCAGTGCTGGGCCCACCTACAATGAGCAGTTCTTC	TRBV20-1	TRBJ2-1	.	many
CASSLELGSSPLHF	TGTGCCAGCAGCTTGGAACTGGGAAGTTCACCCCTCCACTTT	TRBV5-6	TRBJ1-6	.	.
CSARDRSGRVYEQFF	TGCAGTGCTAGAGATCGTAGCGGGAGGGTATATGAGCAGTTCTTC	TRBV20-1	TRBJ2-1	TRBD2	few
CASSLNMDSNEKLFF	TGTGCCAGCAGCCTGAATATGGATTCTAATGAAAAACTGTTTTTT	TRBV5-4	TRBJ1-4	.	few
CASSLGAGFGNTIYF	TGTGCCAGCAGCTTAGGAGCAGGCTTCGGAAACACCATATATTTT	TRBV7-2	TRBJ1-3	.	few
CSARSGRGTSGAYEQYF	TGCAGTGCTAGATCAGGTCGAGGGACTAGCGGGGCCTACGAGCAGTACTTC	TRBV20-1	TRBJ2-7	TRBD2	.
CASGTDIHTGELFF	TGTGCCAGCGGAACAGATATTCACACCGGGGAGCTGTTTTTT	TRBV2	TRBJ2-2	.	.
CSAAGLAGINEQYF	TGCAGTGCAGCGGGACTAGCGGGAATAAACGAGCAGTACTTC	TRBV20-1	TRBJ2-7	TRBD2	.
CASSLVGNTGKLFF	TGTGCCAGCAGCTTAGTGGGGAACACCGGGAAGCTGTTTTTT	TRBV7-3	TRBJ2-2	.	.
CATSAHSSRTEAFF	TGTGCCACCAGTGCCCACAGCAGTAGGACTGAAGCTTTCTTT	TRBV24-1	TRBJ1-1	.	many
CASNPNGVNEQSF	TGTGCCAGCAACCCAAACGGGGTAAATGAGCAGTCCTTC	TRBV6-1	TRBJ2-1	.	.